The 31 T cell receptor beta chains below were found in one sample sequenced in a study of blood T cells in healthy people across ages. A J-beta primer mix and a sample-barcoded 5' primer were used in a second PCR of roughly 6 to 11 cycles. Via MiXCR, TCRdb re-called the 5' RACE reads, giving one row per CDR3 protein. Of around 1,500,000 distinct CDR3 sequences in the sample, 28% were seen once. Input material: blood. These receptors were taken from a woman aged 25 to 39 in good health.

Concerning this clonotype: A read error is possible here, since a much larger clone lies one base away. The J gene is TRBJ2-3, the V gene TRBV7-2; 8 nucleotides match TRBD2. In germline, CDR1 is SGHTA, CDR2 FQGNSA. The CDR3 has 17 amino acids. V dropped 5 bases and J dropped 0; count of bases not matched to a gene: 10. The CDR3 loop reads CTSSPPRAGVSTDTQYF. In nucleotides, the CDR3 is TGTACCAGCAGCCCTCCGCGAGCGGGAGTGAGCACAGATACGCAGTATTTT.

Note on this clonotype: A much larger clone lies one base from this, so it may be a read error. V gene TRBV2 combines with J gene TRBJ2-5, with D possibly being TRBD2 (5 bases). Gene TRBJ2-7 matches the end of the DNA better, so the J call may be wrong. Germline V gene data show CDR1 as SNHLY and CDR2 as FYNNEI. The CDR3 is 13 residues long. CDR3 DNA sequence: TGTGCCAGCAGTGACGGGGTGTGCTACGAGCAGTACTTC. Translating gives CASSDGVCYEQYF.

The chain has TRBV19 and TRBJ1-1, with 7 bases matching TRBD1. The J segment lost 3 bases and the V segment lost 8 bases, leaving 9 bases of the junction unmatched. Germline CDR1 reads LNHDA; CDR2 reads SQIVND (reference sequence). There are 14 residues in the CDR3. CDR3 nucleotide sequence: TGTGCCAGTCGGGATCCGGGACAGTACACTGAAGCTTTCTTT. It encodes CASRDPGQYTEAFF.

This clonotype was counted at least ten times. The chain links TRBV29-1 to TRBJ2-7; possibly TRBD1 for D (6 bases). Germline CDR1 is SQVTM and CDR2 is ANQGSEA. Trimming took 4 bases from V and 5 from J, leaving 15 bases between them. The CDR3 consists of 13 residues. Here the CDR3 DNA reads TGCAGCGTTGTTGGGGGCGTCTGGGACGAGCAGTACTTC. Protein product: CSVVGGVWDEQYF.

The V call is TRBV5-1, the J call TRBJ2-1; the D is unclear. This CDR3 comprises 17 residues. With 5 bases removed from V and 3 bases from J, the gap between germline ends came to 21 bases. CDR1 and CDR2 (germline): SGHRS, YFSETQ. CDR3 DNA: TGCGCCAGCAGTCCGACCCCCGGCGACGTCAACTACAATGAGCAGTTCTTC. It encodes CASSPTPGDVNYNEQFF.

This clonotype has a count of ten or more. The rearrangement links TRBV24-1 to TRBJ2-7; 7 bases agree with TRBD1. The CDR3 covers 14 residues. With 6 bases clipped from V and 3 bases from J, the junction kept 7 bases outside the gene matches. CDR1 and CDR2 from the germline V gene are KGHDR and SFDVKD. DNA of the CDR3: TGTGCCACCAGTACCAACAGGGGCCTCTACGAGCAGTACTTC. Translated, it gives CATSTNRGLYEQYF.

This clonotype turned up a few times. The V gene is TRBV9, the J gene TRBJ1-2; perhaps TRBD1 as D (5 bases). The germline V gene has CDR1 SGDLS and CDR2 YYNGEE. Trimming shortened V by 0 bases and J by 8 bases, and 11 bases separated the two germline ends. There are 13 residues in the CDR3. The CDR3 DNA reads TGTGCCAGCAGCGTAGCCAGGGCGTGGGGCTACACCTTC. Its translation: CASSVARAWGYTF.

The chain employs TRBV12-3 or TRBV12-4 and TRBJ2-3; no reliable D call. The CDR3 has 13 residues. The V end was cut by 5 bases, the J end by 8 bases, with 14 bases between. The CDR3 DNA reads TGTGCCAGCAGTCTAGGAAACGGTGCTACGCAGTATTTT. Protein sequence: CASSLGNGATQYF.

Concerning this clonotype: A much bigger clone sits one base away, suggesting this may be a read error. The V call is TRBV20-1, the J call TRBJ2-7; 9 nucleotides line up with TRBD2. From germline, CDR1 is DFQATT and CDR2 SNEGSKA (reference sequence). CDR3 size: 13 residues. Trimming at V came to 3 bases and at J to 3 bases, leaving 3 bases not matched to a gene. CDR3 in amino acids: CSARPTSGYEQYF. The DNA for the CDR3 is TGCAGTGCTAGGCCGACTAGCGGCTACGAGCAGTACTTC.

This clonotype was seen once. The chain's CDR3 is CASSPPGLAQNTGELFF. In nucleotides, the CDR3 is TGTGCCAGCTCACCACCGGGACTAGCCCAGAACACCGGGGAGCTGTTTTTT. The genes are TRBV18 and TRBJ2-2; 9 bases are shared with TRBD2. V shed 0 bases, J shed 1 base, and the junction held 3 bases outside the gene matches. The CDR3 contains 17 residues. CDR1 is KGHSH, CDR2 LQKENI, per germline.

In regard to this clonotype: Since a much larger clone is just one base distant, this may be a read error. This chain uses TRBV12-3 or TRBV12-4 with TRBJ1-5; 10 bases agree with TRBD1. The CDR3 runs 13 residues. For the CDR3, the DNA is TGTGCCAGCAGGAGGGACAGGGGTCAGCCCCATCATTTT. It is translated as CASRRDRGQPHHF.

V is TRBV4-3 and J is TRBJ2-7, with D tentatively TRBD2 (6 bases). The CDR3 is made up of 18 amino acids. Germline V gene lookup returns CDR1 LGHNA and CDR2 YSLEER. The germline V and J ends were trimmed by 1 base and 3 bases, with 22 bases remaining between them. The CDR3 DNA reads as TGCGCCAGCAGCCAAGCGCTGACCGGGGGAATAACGGTCTACGAGCAGTACTTC. Its protein product is CASSQALTGGITVYEQYF.

This clonotype has only a few counts. This rearrangement joins TRBV10-1 to TRBJ2-3; D is perhaps TRBD1 (6 bases). Per germline, CDR1 WNHNN and CDR2 SYGVQD (reference sequence). This CDR3 region has 16 residues. Deletions cut 6 bases from V and 4 bases from J, with 20 bases between. The DNA of the CDR3 is TGCGCCAGCAGCGGGGAACCACAGGGAGTATCAGATACGCAGTATTTT. As protein: CASSGEPQGVSDTQYF.

Many counts were recorded for this clonotype. The J gene is TRBJ2-5, the V gene TRBV28; perhaps D is TRBD1 or TRBD2 (5 bases each). In germline, CDR1 is MDHEN, CDR2 SYDVKM. CDR3 length: 15 amino acids. Trimming removed 3 bases at V and 6 bases at J, with 17 bases between. CDR3 coding DNA: TGTGCCAGCAGTTTTAGGGACCGCTATTGGAAGACCCAGTACTTC. It specifies CASSFRDRYWKTQYF.

The chain recombines TRBV6-5 with TRBJ2-1; TRBD2 agrees at 9 bases. Germline CDR1 reads MNHEY; CDR2 reads SVGAGI. The CDR3 is 15 residues long. After removal of 8 bases from V and 8 bases from J, the junction contained 13 bases not matched to a gene. This CDR3 reads CASVGASGTGDEQFF. As DNA, the CDR3 is TGTGCCAGCGTCGGTGCTAGCGGGACGGGCGATGAGCAGTTCTTC.

Turning to this clonotype: A far larger clone differs by one base, so this is likely a read error. The CDR3 reads CASSRGGSYNGQFF. The CDR3 DNA reads TGTGCCAGCAGTCGCGGGGGATCTTACAATGGGCAGTTCTTC. The chain carries TRBV12-3 or TRBV12-4 and TRBJ2-1; TRBD2 agrees at 7 bases. The CDR3 loop spans 14 amino acids.

The genes are TRBV9 and TRBJ2-2, with D tentatively TRBD2 (6 bases). Trimming stripped 0 bases from V and 6 bases from J, with 15 bases between. Germline CDR1 and CDR2: SGDLS and YYNGEE. This CDR3 has 16 amino acids. CDR3 DNA: TGTGCCAGCAGCGTAGGAGGTAGCGGAGGTTCCGGGGAGCTGTTTTTT. It specifies CASSVGGSGGSGELFF.

The chain carries TRBV6-1 and TRBJ2-3; unclear D gene. Germline lookup yields CDR1 MNHNS and CDR2 SASEGT. The CDR3 consists of 13 residues. Trimming removed 8 bases at V and 6 bases at J, with 15 bases between. The DNA of the CDR3 is TGTGCCAGCCACACCGACCTCCAGGATACGCAGTATTTT. This gives the protein CASHTDLQDTQYF.

V usage is TRBV20-1 and J usage is TRBJ2-5, with 7 bases aligning to TRBD1. This CDR3 has 13 residues. V was pared by 1 base and J by 11 bases, with 10 bases of the junction left unmatched. CDR1 and CDR2 from the germline V gene are DFQATT and SNEGSKA (reference sequence). In DNA, the CDR3 is TGCAGTGCTAGAGGCGAGACAGGGCTCGATCAGTACTTC. This gives the protein CSARGETGLDQYF.

The rearrangement joins TRBV6-4 to TRBJ1-1, with 7 bases matching TRBD1. CDR1 is MRHNA and CDR2 is SNTAGT in the germline V gene. J gave up 6 bases and V 8 bases, and 3 bases lay outside the gene matches. The CDR3 sequence is 11 residues long. CDR3 sequence reads: CASGTGAEAFF. CDR3 in DNA: TGTGCCAGCGGTACAGGGGCTGAAGCTTTCTTT.

Ten or more counts support this clonotype. V and J are TRBV27 and TRBJ2-1; D gene unclear. Germline V gene lookup returns CDR1 MNHEY and CDR2 SMNVEV (reference sequence). V was cut by 5 bases and J by 5 bases, with 10 bases left in between. The CDR3 is 13 amino acids. The CDR3 sequence: CASSRLSNNEQFF. The DNA of the CDR3 is TGTGCCAGCAGTCGCCTTTCTAACAATGAGCAGTTCTTC.

There are a few counts of this clonotype. The rearrangement uses TRBV5-1 and TRBJ2-2, with D possibly being TRBD2 (6 bases). This CDR3 has 18 amino acids. In germline, CDR1 is SGHRS, CDR2 YFSETQ. V lost 3 bases and J lost 0, with 18 bases in between. The CDR3 loop reads CASSSFPTSFANTGELFF. The CDR3 nucleotides read TGCGCCAGCAGCTCGTTCCCAACTAGCTTCGCGAACACCGGGGAGCTGTTTTTT.

This clonotype was found many times. The chain recombines TRBV20-1 with TRBJ2-1, with D hard to call. Germline V gene sequence: CDR1 DFQATT, CDR2 SNEGSKA (reference sequence). V gave up 4 bases and J gave up 0 bases, with 10 bases separating them. The CDR3 contains 14 residues. DNA for the CDR3: TGCAGTGCTACACCTCGGACCTCCTACAATGAGCAGTTCTTC. This encodes CSATPRTSYNEQFF.

This clonotype turned up a few times. V and J are TRBV4-1 and TRBJ1-5, with D possibly being TRBD1 (5 bases). The length of the CDR3 is 17 residues. Germline lookup yields CDR1 MGHRA and CDR2 YSYEKL. With 0 bases removed from V and 2 bases from J, the gap between germline ends came to 14 bases. CDR3 amino acids: CASSQDGKGRGNQPQHF. The CDR3 coding sequence is TGCGCCAGCAGCCAAGATGGAAAGGGGAGAGGCAATCAGCCCCAGCATTTT.

This clonotype was seen repeatedly, ten times or more. V is TRBV5-1 and J is TRBJ2-7, with no clear D. The germline V and J ends were trimmed by 5 bases and 4 bases, with 7 bases remaining between them. Looked up from germline, CDR1 is SGHRS and CDR2 is YFSETQ. This CDR3 has 11 residues. Written as DNA, the CDR3 is TGCGCCAGCAGTTACGAATACGAGCAGTACTTC. Its protein is CASSYEYEQYF. The complete variable domain, with remaining parts taken from reference TRBV5-1 and TRBJ2-7, reads KAGVTQTPRYLIKTRGQQVTLSCSPISGHRSVSWYQQTPGQGLQFLFEYFSETQRNKGNFPGRFSGRQFSNSRSEMNVSTLELGDSALYLCASSYEYEQYFGPGTRLTVT.

This rearrangement joins TRBV7-6 to TRBJ2-5; TRBD1 aligns across 10 bases. The germline CDR1 and CDR2 sequences are SGHVS and FNYEAQ. The CDR3 spans 16 residues. Trimming cost V 1 base and J 4 bases; bases outside gene matches: 6. The CDR3 sequence is CASSLVGGQGVETQYF. The CDR3 region has the DNA TGTGCCAGCAGCTTAGTCGGCGGACAGGGGGTAGAGACCCAGTACTTC.

This clonotype was recorded many times. The chain combines TRBV6-5 with TRBJ2-1; D possibly corresponds to TRBD1 (6 bases). This CDR3 spans 15 amino acids. Trimming pared 5 bases from V and 2 bases from J, leaving 13 bases between. Germline-derived CDR1 and CDR2 are MNHEY and SVGAGI. CDR3 in amino acids: CASSQQGTPYNEQFF. The CDR3 region has the DNA TGTGCCAGCAGTCAACAGGGAACCCCCTACAATGAGCAGTTCTTC.

The CDR3 coding sequence is TGCGCCAGCAGCGCACTGACTAGCGGGACTACAGATACGCAGTATTTT. Amino acid sequence: CASSALTSGTTDTQYF. The chain joins TRBV5-1 to TRBJ2-3; 11 bases fit TRBD2. Germline lookup yields CDR1 SGHRS and CDR2 YFSETQ. V was clipped by 4 bases and J by 3 bases; unmatched bases: 7. This CDR3 comprises 16 residues.

Only a few counts were recorded for this clonotype. The chain carries TRBV7-2 and TRBJ2-1; 7 positions match TRBD2. In germline, CDR1 is SGHTA, CDR2 FQGNSA. With 4 bases clipped from V and 12 bases from J, the junction kept 18 bases outside the gene matches. The CDR3 runs 16 residues. In DNA, the CDR3 is TGTGCCAGCAGCTCCCCCCTTAGGGGCGGGAGAATGGTGCAGTTCTTC. Translation: CASSSPLRGGRMVQFF.

Turning to this clonotype: A junction boundary mismatches the germline segment, possibly from a read error. The V and J genes are TRBV25-1 and TRBJ1-2, with 10 bases that match TRBD1. Germline V CDR1 and CDR2: MGHDK, SYGVNS. This CDR3 has 20 amino acids. The CDR3 reads CASSPFPTDRGPLENYGYTF. Here the CDR3 DNA reads TGCGCCAGCAGTCCCTTTCCAACTGACAGGGGGCCTCTCGAAAACTATGGCTACACCTTC.

The rearrangement uses TRBV2 and TRBJ1-5, with D possibly being TRBD1 (6 bases). The V gene lost 6 bases and the J gene lost 0 bases, with 12 bases spanning the gap. Germline values: CDR1 SNHLY, CDR2 FYNNEI. The CDR3 runs 15 residues. CDR3 coding DNA: TGTGCCAGCAGCAAACAGGGAGCTAGCAATCAGCCCCAGCATTTT. It yields the protein CASSKQGASNQPQHF.